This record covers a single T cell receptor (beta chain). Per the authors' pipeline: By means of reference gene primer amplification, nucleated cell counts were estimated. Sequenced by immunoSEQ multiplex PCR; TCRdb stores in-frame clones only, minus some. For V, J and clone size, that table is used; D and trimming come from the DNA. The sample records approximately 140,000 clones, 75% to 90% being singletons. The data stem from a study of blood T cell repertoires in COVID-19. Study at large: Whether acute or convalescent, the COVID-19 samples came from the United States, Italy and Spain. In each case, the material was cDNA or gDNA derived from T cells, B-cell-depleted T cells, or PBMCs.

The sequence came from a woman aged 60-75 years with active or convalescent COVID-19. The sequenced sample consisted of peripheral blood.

Here the CDR3 reads CASSQDRWDRVYEQYF. CDR3 in DNA: TGTGCCAGCAGCCAAGATCGTTGGGACAGGGTGTACGAGCAGTACTTC. The V and J genes are TRBV3-1 (or the pseudogene TRBV3-2) and TRBJ2-7; 9 bases agree with TRBD1. Germline CDR1 is LGHDT and CDR2 is YNNKEL (reference sequence). V shed 0 bases, J shed 4 bases, and the junction held 7 bases outside the gene matches. CDR3 length: 16 residues.